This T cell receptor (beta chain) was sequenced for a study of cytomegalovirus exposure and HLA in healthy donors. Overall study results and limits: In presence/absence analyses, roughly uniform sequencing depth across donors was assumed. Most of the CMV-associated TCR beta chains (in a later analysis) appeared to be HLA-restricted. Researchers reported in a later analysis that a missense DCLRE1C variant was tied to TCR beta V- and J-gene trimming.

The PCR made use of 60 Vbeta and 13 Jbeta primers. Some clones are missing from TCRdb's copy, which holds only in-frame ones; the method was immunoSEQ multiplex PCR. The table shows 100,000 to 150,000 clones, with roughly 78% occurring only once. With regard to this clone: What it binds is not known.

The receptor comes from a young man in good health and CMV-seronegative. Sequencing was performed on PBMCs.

Here the CDR3 reads CASSYSRLNTEAFF. CDR3 coding DNA: TGTGCCAGCAGTTACTCACGGTTGAACACTGAAGCTTTCTTT. The chain has TRBV6-5 and TRBJ1-1; D uncertain. The V gene's germline CDR1 is MNHEY and CDR2 SVGAGI. V was clipped by 0 bases and J by 0 bases, with 5 bases between them. The CDR3 contains 14 residues.